What follows is one TCR beta chain and its context. Antigen: not known. This entry comes from a study of siplizumab effects on memory and regulatory T cells. Notes on the study in general: Siplizumab produced a significant reduction in alloreactive sequences that were traceable to unstimulated CD4+ memory cells.

Data came from immunoSEQ multiplex PCR; TCRdb stores just in-frame clones and leaves some out. The table shows 70,000 to 95,000 clones, with over 95% occurring only once. The germline V gene has CDR1 LNHDA and CDR2 SQIVND (reference sequence). Deletions cut 0 bases from V and 15 bases from J, with 15 bases between. CDR3 length: 13 amino acids. Unstimulated naive, memory, effector memory and TEMRA subsets underwent sequencing in three donor pairs. The chain has TRBV19 and TRBJ2-1; perhaps TRBD2 as D (7 bases). The source is a human donor in good health. The sequenced sample was naive CD4+ T cells sorted from blood. Here the CDR3 reads CASSIEFGGGPFF. The DNA for the CDR3 is TGTGCCAGTAGTATAGAGTTTGGGGGGGGGCCGTTCTTC.